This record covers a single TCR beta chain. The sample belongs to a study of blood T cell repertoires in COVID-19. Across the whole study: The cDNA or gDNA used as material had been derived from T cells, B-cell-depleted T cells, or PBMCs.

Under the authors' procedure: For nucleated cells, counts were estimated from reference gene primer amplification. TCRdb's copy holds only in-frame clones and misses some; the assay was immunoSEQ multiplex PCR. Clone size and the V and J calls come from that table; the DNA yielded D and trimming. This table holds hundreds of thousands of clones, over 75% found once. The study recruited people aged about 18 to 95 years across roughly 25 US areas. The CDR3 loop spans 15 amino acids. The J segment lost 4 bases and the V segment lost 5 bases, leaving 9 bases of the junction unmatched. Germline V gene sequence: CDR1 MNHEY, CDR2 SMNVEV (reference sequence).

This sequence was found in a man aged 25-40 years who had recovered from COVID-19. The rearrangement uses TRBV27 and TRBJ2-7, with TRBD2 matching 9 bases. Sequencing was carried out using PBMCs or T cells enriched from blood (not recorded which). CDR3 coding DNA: TGTGCCAGCAGTCTCCGAGGGAGCGGGGGGTACGAGCAGTACTTC. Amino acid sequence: CASSLRGSGGYEQYF.